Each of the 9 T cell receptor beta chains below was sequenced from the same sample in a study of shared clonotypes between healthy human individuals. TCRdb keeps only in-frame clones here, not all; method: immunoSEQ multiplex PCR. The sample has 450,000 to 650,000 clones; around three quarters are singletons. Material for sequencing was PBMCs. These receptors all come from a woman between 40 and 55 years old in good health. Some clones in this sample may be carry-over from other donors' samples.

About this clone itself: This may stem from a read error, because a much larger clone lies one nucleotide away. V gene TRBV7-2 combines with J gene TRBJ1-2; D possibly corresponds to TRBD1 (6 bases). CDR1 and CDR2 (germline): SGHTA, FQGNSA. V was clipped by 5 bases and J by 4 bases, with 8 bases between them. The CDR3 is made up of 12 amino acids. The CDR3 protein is CASSRDIYGYTF. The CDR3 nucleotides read TGTGCCAGCAGCAGGGACATCTATGGCTACACCTTC.

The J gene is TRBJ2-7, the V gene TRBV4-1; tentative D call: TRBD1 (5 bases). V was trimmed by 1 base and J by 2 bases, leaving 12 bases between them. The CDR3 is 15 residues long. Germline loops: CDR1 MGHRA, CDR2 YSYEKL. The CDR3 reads CASSQADSRTYEQYF. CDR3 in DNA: TGCGCCAGCAGCCAAGCCGACAGTAGAACCTACGAGCAGTACTTC.

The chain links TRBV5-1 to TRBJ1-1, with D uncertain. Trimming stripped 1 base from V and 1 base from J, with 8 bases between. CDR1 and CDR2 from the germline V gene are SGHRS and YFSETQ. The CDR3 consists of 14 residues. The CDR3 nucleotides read TGCGCCAGCAGCTTGATAGGCCGGAACACTGAAGCTTTCTTT. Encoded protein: CASSLIGRNTEAFF.

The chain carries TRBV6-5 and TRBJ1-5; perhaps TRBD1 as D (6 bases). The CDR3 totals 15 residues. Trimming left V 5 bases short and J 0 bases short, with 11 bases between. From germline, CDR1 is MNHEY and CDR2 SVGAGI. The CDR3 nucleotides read TGTGCCAGCAGTCCCCGGACAGATAGCAATCAGCCCCAGCATTTT. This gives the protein CASSPRTDSNQPQHF.

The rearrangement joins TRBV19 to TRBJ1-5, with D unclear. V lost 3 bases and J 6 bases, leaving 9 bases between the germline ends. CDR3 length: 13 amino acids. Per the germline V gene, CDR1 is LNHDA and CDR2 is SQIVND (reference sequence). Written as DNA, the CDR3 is TGTGCCAGTAGTATGCCGGGGTTTCAGCCCCAGCATTTT. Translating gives CASSMPGFQPQHF.

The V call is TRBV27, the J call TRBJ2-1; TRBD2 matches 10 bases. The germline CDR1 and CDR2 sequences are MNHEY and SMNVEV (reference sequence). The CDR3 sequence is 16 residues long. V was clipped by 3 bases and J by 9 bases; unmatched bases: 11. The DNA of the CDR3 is TGTGCCAGCAGTTTCGTGGGACTAGCGCGAGGGTCTGAGCAGTTCTTC. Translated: CASSFVGLARGSEQFF.

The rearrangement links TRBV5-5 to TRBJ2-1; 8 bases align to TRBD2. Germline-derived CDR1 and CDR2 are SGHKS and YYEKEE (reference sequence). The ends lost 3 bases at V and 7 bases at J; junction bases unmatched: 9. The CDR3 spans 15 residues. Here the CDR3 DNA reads TGTGCCAGCAGCTCACCGGGACTAGGGAGGAATGAGCAGTTCTTC. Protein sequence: CASSSPGLGRNEQFF. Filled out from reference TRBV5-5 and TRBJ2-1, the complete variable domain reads DAGVTQSPTHLIKTRGQQVTLRCSPISGHKSVSWYQQVLGQGPQFIFQYYEKEERGRGNFPDRFSARQFPNYSSELNVNALLLGDSALYLCASSSPGLGRNEQFFGPGTRLTVL.

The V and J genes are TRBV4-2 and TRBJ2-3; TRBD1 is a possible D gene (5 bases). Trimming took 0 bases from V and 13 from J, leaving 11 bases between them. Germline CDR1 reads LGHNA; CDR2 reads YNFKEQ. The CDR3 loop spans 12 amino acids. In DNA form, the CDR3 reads TGTGCCAGCAGCCAAGAGGCAGGGCCTGAGTATTTT. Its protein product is CASSQEAGPEYF.

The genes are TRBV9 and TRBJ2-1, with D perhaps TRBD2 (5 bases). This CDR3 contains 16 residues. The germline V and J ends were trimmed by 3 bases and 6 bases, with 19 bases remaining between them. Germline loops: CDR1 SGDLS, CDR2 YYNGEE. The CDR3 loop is CASSAVLARGLNEQFF. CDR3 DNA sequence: TGTGCCAGCAGCGCGGTATTGGCCCGAGGGCTCAATGAGCAGTTCTTC.